This TCR beta chain was captured by sequencing in a study of CD8+ T cells in alopecia areata. Trimming shortened V by 5 bases and J by 5 bases, and 22 bases separated the two germline ends. Looked up from germline, CDR1 is SGHTA and CDR2 is FQGNSA. This CDR3 has 17 amino acids. Whole-study findings and limits: It was less clear whether patients shared TCRs than it was in mice, possibly because of HLA.

A FACSAria was used to sort CD4+ and CD8+ T cells. These cells came from PBMCs. In each case, RNA was isolated and then reverse transcribed into cDNA as the sequencing template. Sequenced by immunoSEQ multiplex PCR; TCRdb stores in-frame clones only, minus some. The sample carries 60,000 to 65,000 clones, roughly 40% recorded once. With regard to this clone: What it binds is unknown.

The TCR comes from a human donor with alopecia areata. This chain links TRBV7-2 with TRBJ2-1; perhaps TRBD2 as D (6 bases). Sequenced sample: NKG2D-low CD8+ T cells sorted from blood. DNA of the CDR3: TGTGCCAGCAGCCTTCCGGTGGGAGGAATCCGGAACAATGAGCAGTTCTTC. Protein product: CASSLPVGGIRNNEQFF.